The 32 T cell receptor beta chains in this list originate from one sample, sequenced in a study of blood T cell repertoires in COVID-19. Clones were read by immunoSEQ multiplex PCR, and TCRdb kept only the in-frame ones, dropping some. The repertoire has 250,000 or so clones, 70% to 90% of them found once; the top ten carry approximately 6%. The sample taken for sequencing was peripheral blood. These receptor sequences come from a woman in her 30s with COVID-19, enrolled during active disease.

J is TRBJ1-2 and V is TRBV7-8, with a possible D match to TRBD1 (5 bases). CDR3 length: 16 residues. The V end was cut by 7 bases, the J end by 7 bases, with 25 bases between. Germline CDR1 reads SGHVS; CDR2 reads FQNEAQ. CDR3 bases: TGTGCCAGCACCCCACTCGGGGGGGGTAGGGAGAGTGGCTACACCTTC. It specifies CASTPLGGGRESGYTF.

This chain links TRBV5-1 with TRBJ1-2; 9 nucleotides align to TRBD1. The junction had 10 bases not matched to a gene; V was cut back by 0 bases and J by 4 bases. The length of the CDR3 is 17 residues. CDR1 and CDR2 (germline): SGHRS, YFSETQ. The CDR3 nucleotides are TGCGCCAGCAGCTTGGTTTTTTCGGGGACAGGGACCTATGGCTACACCTTC. Its translation is CASSLVFSGTGTYGYTF.

As for this clone: One junction end does not reproduce the germline sequence, and a read error may be involved. The chain has TRBV7-8 and TRBJ2-1, with D uncertain. The CDR3 contains 13 residues. The germline gives CDR1 SGHVS, CDR2 FQNEAQ. CDR3 sequence: CASSLGPTLRHIF. The CDR3 region has the DNA TGTGCCAGCAGCTTAGGGCCAACCCTCAGGCACATCTTC. The whole variable domain, filled in from reference TRBV7-8 and TRBJ2-1, reads GAGVSQSPRYKVAKRGQDVALRCDPISGHVSLFWYQQALGQGPEFLTYFQNEAQLDKSGLPSDRFFAERPEGSVSTLKIQRTQQEDSAVYLCASSLGPTLRHIFGPGTRLTVL.

To note about this clone: Its ends do not fully match the called genes, so a read error is possible. The chain has TRBV27 and TRBJ2-3; possible D gene TRBD2, 6 bases. Germline-derived CDR1 and CDR2 are MNHEY and SMNVEV (reference sequence). The CDR3 covers 13 residues. The CDR3 reads CETGLRKGDTQYF. As DNA, the CDR3 is TGCGAGACGGGACTCCGCAAAGGAGATACGCAGTATTTT.

The V and J genes are TRBV6-1 and TRBJ2-1; D possibly corresponds to TRBD2 (5 bases). CDR1 and CDR2 from the germline V gene are MNHNS and SASEGT. The ends were cut back, 1 base at V and 0 bases at J, with 13 bases in the middle. The CDR3 consists of 17 residues. The CDR3: CASSEEASLSSYNEQFF. CDR3 nucleotide sequence: TGTGCCAGCAGTGAAGAGGCTAGCTTAAGCTCCTACAATGAGCAGTTCTTC.

This chain uses TRBV3-1 (or the pseudogene TRBV3-2) with TRBJ2-7; 8 nucleotides match TRBD2. The J segment lost 7 bases and the V segment lost 0 bases, leaving 5 bases of the junction unmatched. CDR3 size: 14 residues. The germline gives CDR1 LGHDT, CDR2 YNNKEL (reference sequence). The CDR3 loop reads CASSQDSGGREQYV. The CDR3 coding sequence is TGTGCCAGCAGCCAAGATTCGGGAGGGAGAGAGCAGTACGTC.

This rearrangement joins TRBV19 to TRBJ2-5; TRBD2 matches 13 bases. The trim removed 4 bases at V and 4 bases at J, leaving 6 bases unmatched. The CDR3 consists of 16 residues. CDR1 LNHDA and CDR2 SQIVND come from the germline V gene (reference sequence). CDR3 DNA: TGTGCCAGTAGTACACAACTAGCGGGGGGGCGAGAGACCCAGTACTTC. This codes for CASSTQLAGGRETQYF.

This CDR3 reads CASSLLGTGRGANVLTF. Here the CDR3 DNA reads TGCGCCAGCAGCTTGTTAGGGACAGGGAGAGGGGCCAACGTCCTGACTTTC. The chain has TRBV5-1 and TRBJ2-6, with TRBD1 identical over 9 bases. This CDR3 is 17 amino acids long. The germline V gene has CDR1 SGHRS and CDR2 YFSETQ. V trimming: 1 base; J trimming: 4 bases; junction bases outside the gene matches: 6.

The gene calls are TRBV5-4 and TRBJ2-7; D remains unclear. The length of the CDR3 is 14 residues. In germline, CDR1 is SGHNT, CDR2 YYREEE (reference sequence). V was trimmed by 3 bases and J by 6 bases, leaving 16 bases between them. The DNA for the CDR3 is TGTGCCAGCAGCTCCCCAAGCCCAATCTTCGAGCAGTACTTC. This encodes CASSSPSPIFEQYF.

This clone has a single count. As DNA, the CDR3 is TGTGCCAGCAAGAATAGCGGGGGGGATAACTACAATGAGCAGTTCTTC. The encoded protein is CASKNSGGDNYNEQFF. The V and J genes are TRBV7-9 and TRBJ2-1; 11 nucleotides line up with TRBD2. Unmatched junction bases numbered 8, after V lost 7 bases and J lost 3 bases. Per the germline V gene, CDR1 is SEHNR and CDR2 is FQNEAQ (reference sequence). The CDR3 contains 16 residues.

This clone occurred a few times. The J gene is TRBJ1-2, the V gene TRBV5-4; 8 bases match TRBD1. The CDR3 is 12 amino acids. Per the germline V gene, CDR1 is SGHNT and CDR2 is YYREEE (reference sequence). V shed 4 bases, J shed 12 bases, and the junction held 8 bases outside the gene matches. CDR3: CASSGPGGEDTF. In DNA, the CDR3 is TGTGCCAGCAGCGGCCCAGGGGGCGAAGACACCTTC.

The CDR3 DNA reads TGTGCCAGCAGCAACCCGCTGGGCGAGCAGTTCTTC. This translates into CASSNPLGEQFF. The V and J genes are TRBV3-1 (or the pseudogene TRBV3-2) and TRBJ2-1; D not certain. The CDR3 extends over 12 amino acids. Germline assignment: CDR1 LGHDT and CDR2 YNNKEL (reference sequence). V dropped 5 bases and J dropped 10 bases, with 12 bases sitting between them.

The genes are TRBV4-1 and TRBJ2-5, with 9 nucleotides matching TRBD1. Trimming cost V 0 bases and J 5 bases; bases outside gene matches: 7. CDR3 size: 16 residues. Germline CDR1 MGHRA, CDR2 YSYEKL. The CDR3 nucleotides read TGCGCCAGCAGCCAAGATAGTGGGACAGGGTGGGAGACCCAGTACTTC. This sequence encodes CASSQDSGTGWETQYF.

This sequence joins TRBV9 and TRBJ1-1; no clear D. This CDR3 is 13 amino acids long. Germline CDR1 is SGDLS and CDR2 is YYNGEE. The germline V and J ends were trimmed by 0 bases and 8 bases, with 11 bases remaining between them. This CDR3 reads CASSVAFGVEAFF. The CDR3 DNA is TGTGCCAGCAGCGTAGCCTTCGGTGTCGAAGCTTTCTTT.

The chain has TRBV28 and TRBJ1-2, with TRBD1 matching over 7 bases. The J segment lost 5 bases and the V segment lost 6 bases, leaving 9 bases of the junction unmatched. Germline V lookup: CDR1 MDHEN, CDR2 SYDVKM. This CDR3 is built from 14 residues. The CDR3 reads CASSMTGIWYGYTF. CDR3 nucleotide sequence: TGTGCCAGCAGCATGACAGGGATTTGGTATGGCTACACCTTC.

This chain connects TRBV10-3 to TRBJ1-4; D is uncertain. This CDR3 is built from 17 residues. Trimming took off 3 bases at V and 5 bases at J, with 19 bases between the two ends. Germline CDR1 reads ENHRY; CDR2 reads SYGVKD. The CDR3 protein is CAISDEPSGYGNEKLFF. CDR3 DNA: TGTGCCATCAGTGACGAGCCTTCGGGGTATGGCAATGAAAAACTGTTTTTT.

V is TRBV5-4 and J is TRBJ2-7; 14 bases agree with TRBD2. Trimming at V came to 4 bases and at J to 6 bases, leaving 15 bases not matched to a gene. This CDR3 is built from 18 residues. Germline V lookup: CDR1 SGHNT, CDR2 YYREEE (reference sequence). The CDR3 coding sequence is TGTGCCAGCAGCGGGACTAGCGGGGGCCCCCGCCGGTGGTCCGAGCAGTACTTC. It yields the protein CASSGTSGGPRRWSEQYF.

The chain uses TRBV14 and TRBJ2-1, with 8 bases aligning to TRBD2. Germline V CDR1 and CDR2: SGHDN, FVKESK. The CDR3 has 16 residues. The V segment lost 0 bases and the J segment 8 bases; nucleotides outside the gene matches: 9. The chain's CDR3 is CASSQDRGGSSHEQFF. The DNA for the CDR3 is TGTGCCAGCAGCCAAGATCGGGGGGGTTCTAGTCATGAGCAGTTCTTC.

This clone appeared once. This chain links TRBV6-5 with TRBJ1-2; 7 bases align to TRBD1. Germline CDR1 MNHEY, CDR2 SVGAGI. V gave up 6 bases and J gave up 5 bases; unmatched junction bases: 6. The CDR3 contains 13 residues. CDR3 amino acids: CASRGRGVYGYTF. The CDR3 DNA reads as TGTGCCAGCAGGGGCAGGGGGGTTTATGGCTACACCTTC.

The chain uses TRBV7-2 and TRBJ2-2; 9 nucleotides line up with TRBD1. The CDR3 runs 16 residues. Germline V gene data show CDR1 as SGHTA and CDR2 as FQGNSA. Unmatched junction bases numbered 5, after V lost 3 bases and J lost 3 bases. CDR3 bases: TGTGCCAGCAGCTTGGCCGGGACAGGGTACACCGGGGAGCTGTTTTTT. It is translated as CASSLAGTGYTGELFF.

The genes are TRBV6-2 or TRBV6-3 and TRBJ2-1, with D possibly TRBD2 on 5 matching bases. CDR1 and CDR2 (germline): MNHEY, SVGEGT. The V end lost 5 bases, the J end lost 8 bases, and 16 bases lay between the germline ends. The CDR3 runs 14 residues. CDR3 nucleotide sequence: TGTGCCAGCAGTAGGCGGGCCGAAGTGGATGAGCAGTTCTTC. It is translated as CASSRRAEVDEQFF.

There are a few counts of this clone. The chain links TRBV7-2 to TRBJ2-7, with 10 bases fitting TRBD2. This CDR3 is 16 amino acids long. The V and J ends lost 4 bases and 1 base, in that order; junction bases with no gene match: 7. Looked up from germline, CDR1 is SGHTA and CDR2 is FQGNSA. For the CDR3, the DNA is TGTGCCAGCAGCTCAGGGACTAGCGTAGTGTCCTACGAGCAGTACTTC. As protein: CASSSGTSVVSYEQYF.

The J gene is TRBJ2-5, the V gene TRBV2, with 8 bases aligning to TRBD1. The CDR3 is 14 amino acids. CDR1 is SNHLY, CDR2 FYNNEI, per germline. The V gene end was trimmed by 8 bases and the J gene end by 0 bases; junction bases not matched to a gene: 5. The CDR3 nucleotides read TGTGCCAGCCAGGGGGCTAGGTACCAAGAGACCCAGTACTTC. This translates into CASQGARYQETQYF.

This clone occurred once. The V and J genes are TRBV6-2 or TRBV6-3 and TRBJ1-4; D is unresolved. The CDR3 length is 14 residues. CDR1 MNHEY and CDR2 SVGEGT come from the germline V gene. The V end lost 6 bases, the J end lost 7 bases, and 15 bases lay between the germline ends. The CDR3 spells CASSPVGGSEKLFF. The CDR3 region has the DNA TGTGCCAGCAGCCCTGTCGGAGGGAGTGAAAAACTGTTTTTT.

The chain employs TRBV3-1 (or the pseudogene TRBV3-2) and TRBJ1-5; D is ambiguous. Trimming removed 1 base at V and 7 bases at J, with 8 bases between. There are 13 residues in the CDR3. Germline V gene lookup returns CDR1 LGHDT and CDR2 YNNKEL (reference sequence). The CDR3 is CASSQAPGQPQHF. The DNA for the CDR3 is TGTGCCAGCAGCCAAGCGCCAGGCCAGCCCCAGCATTTT.

V usage is TRBV27 and J usage is TRBJ2-1; a possible D gene is TRBD1 (6 bases). The CDR3 has 15 residues. Germline lookup yields CDR1 MNHEY and CDR2 SMNVEV (reference sequence). The germline V and J ends were trimmed by 0 bases and 2 bases, with 8 bases remaining between them. Here the CDR3 reads CASSLSQGPYNEQFF. The CDR3 nucleotides are TGTGCCAGCAGTTTATCACAGGGTCCCTACAATGAGCAGTTCTTC.

CDR3 in DNA: TGTGCCAGCAGCCCTCCGGGCCTGGAGGTTCGCTACACCTTC. It codes for CASSPPGLEVRYTF. This rearrangement joins TRBV7-2 to TRBJ1-2; D is unresolved. Per germline, CDR1 SGHTA and CDR2 FQGNSA. CDR3 length: 14 amino acids. V was clipped by 5 bases and J by 9 bases, with 19 bases between them. The full variable domain, in which reference TRBV7-2 and TRBJ1-2 provide the parts outside the CDR3, is GAGVSQSPSNKVTEKGKDVELRCDPISGHTALYWYRQSLGQGLEFLIYFQGNSAPDKSGLPSDRFSAERTGGSVSTLTIQRTQQEDSAVYLCASSPPGLEVRYTFGSGTRLTVV.

The J gene is TRBJ2-1, the V gene TRBV7-8; weak D call: TRBD2 (5 bases). V was clipped by 0 bases and J by 10 bases, with 10 bases between them. Germline assignment: CDR1 SGHVS and CDR2 FQNEAQ. The CDR3 spans 13 residues. The CDR3 loop is CASSLARASEQFF. CDR3 DNA: TGTGCCAGCAGCTTAGCGCGGGCTAGCGAGCAGTTCTTC.

This rearrangement joins TRBV24-1 to TRBJ2-7, with 7 bases identical to TRBD2. With 6 bases clipped from V and 1 base from J, the junction kept 8 bases outside the gene matches. Per germline, CDR1 KGHDR and CDR2 SFDVKD. The CDR3 runs 15 residues. In DNA, the CDR3 is TGTGCCACCAGTTTTCGCGGGAGTGTGTCCTACGAGCAGTACGTC. Its protein product is CATSFRGSVSYEQYV.

The CDR3 DNA reads as TGTGCCTCGGGTCGGGGTACTCTGAGCACAGATACGCAGTATTTT. Residues: CASGRGTLSTDTQYF. The chain couples TRBV4-2 to TRBJ2-3; possible D gene TRBD2, 5 bases. Germline assignment: CDR1 LGHNA and CDR2 YNFKEQ. The V and J ends lost 11 bases and 0 bases respectively, with 18 bases between them. The CDR3 has 15 residues.

The rearrangement joins TRBV4-3 to TRBJ2-1; 8 bases align to TRBD2. The CDR3 has 14 residues. J was trimmed by 8 bases and V by 1 base; bases with no gene match: 4. Germline V lookup: CDR1 LGHNA, CDR2 YSLEER. Here the CDR3 DNA reads TGCGCCAGCAGCCAAGCGGGAGGGCCCTATGAGCAGTTCTTC. Its translation is CASSQAGGPYEQFF.

The V gene is TRBV19, the J gene TRBJ1-5; a possible D gene is TRBD1 (5 bases). The CDR3 covers 15 residues. V dropped 3 bases and J dropped 2 bases, with 11 bases sitting between them. Germline assignment: CDR1 LNHDA and CDR2 SQIVND (reference sequence). CDR3 sequence (DNA): TGTGCCAGTAGTATCCGGGGGAGAGGCAATCAGCCCCAGCATTTT. This codes for CASSIRGRGNQPQHF.